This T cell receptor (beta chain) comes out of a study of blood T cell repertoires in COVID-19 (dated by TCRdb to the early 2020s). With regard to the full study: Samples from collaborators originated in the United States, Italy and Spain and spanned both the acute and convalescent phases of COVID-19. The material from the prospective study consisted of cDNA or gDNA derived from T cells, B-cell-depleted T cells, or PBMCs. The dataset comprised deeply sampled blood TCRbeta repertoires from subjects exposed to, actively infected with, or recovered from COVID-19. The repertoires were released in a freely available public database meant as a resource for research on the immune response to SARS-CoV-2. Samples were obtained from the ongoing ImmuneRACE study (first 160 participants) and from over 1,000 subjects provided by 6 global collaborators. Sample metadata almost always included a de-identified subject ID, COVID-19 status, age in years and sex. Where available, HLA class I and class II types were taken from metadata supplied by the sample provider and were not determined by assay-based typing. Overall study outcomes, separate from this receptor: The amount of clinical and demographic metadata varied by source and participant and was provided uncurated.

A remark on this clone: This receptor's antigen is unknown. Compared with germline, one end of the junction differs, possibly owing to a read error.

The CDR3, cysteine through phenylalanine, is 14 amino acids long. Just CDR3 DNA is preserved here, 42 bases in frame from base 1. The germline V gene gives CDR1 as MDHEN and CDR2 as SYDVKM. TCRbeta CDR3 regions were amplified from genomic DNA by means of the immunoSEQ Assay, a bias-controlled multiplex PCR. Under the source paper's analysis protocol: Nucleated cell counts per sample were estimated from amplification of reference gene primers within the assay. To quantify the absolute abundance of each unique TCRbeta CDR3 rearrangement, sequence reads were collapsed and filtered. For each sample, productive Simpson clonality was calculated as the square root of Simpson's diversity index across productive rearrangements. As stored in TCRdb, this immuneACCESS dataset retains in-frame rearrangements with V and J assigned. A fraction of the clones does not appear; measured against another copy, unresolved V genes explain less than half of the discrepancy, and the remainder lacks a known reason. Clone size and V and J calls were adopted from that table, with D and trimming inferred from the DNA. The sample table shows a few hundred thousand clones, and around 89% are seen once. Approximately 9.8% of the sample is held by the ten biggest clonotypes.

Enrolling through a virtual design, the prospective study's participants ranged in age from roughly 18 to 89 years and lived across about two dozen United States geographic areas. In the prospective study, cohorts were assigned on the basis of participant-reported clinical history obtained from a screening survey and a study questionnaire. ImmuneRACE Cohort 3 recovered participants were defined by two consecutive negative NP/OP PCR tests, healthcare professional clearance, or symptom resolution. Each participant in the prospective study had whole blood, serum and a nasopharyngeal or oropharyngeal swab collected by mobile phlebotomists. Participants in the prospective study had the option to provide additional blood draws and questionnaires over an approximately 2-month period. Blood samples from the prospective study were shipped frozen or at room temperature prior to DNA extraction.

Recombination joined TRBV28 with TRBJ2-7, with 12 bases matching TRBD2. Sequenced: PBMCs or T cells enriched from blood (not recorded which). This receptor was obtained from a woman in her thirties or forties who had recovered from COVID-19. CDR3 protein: CASSLTSGGYVQYF. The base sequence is TGTGCCAGCAGTTTGACTAGCGGGGGATACGTGCAGTACTTC.